The next 2 T cell receptor beta chains were all read from a single sample in a study of CD8+ T cells in alopecia areata. Treatment indicated: oral pan-JAK inhibitor, 5-10 mg twice daily. Researchers took lesional scalp punch biopsies and peripheral blood from people who were alopecia areata patients. Extraction and reverse transcription of RNA yielded cDNA as the sequencing template. The repertoire was sequenced with immunoSEQ multiplex PCR; TCRdb's copy has only in-frame clones and lacks some. The sample has some 19,000 clones; 59% are singletons. Sequenced here: skin, sampled at week 4, from a patient treated with tofacitinib. These receptors originate from a human donor with alopecia areata.

The gene calls are TRBV12-5 and TRBJ1-2; D gene unclear. This CDR3 is built from 16 residues. Germline CDR1 and CDR2: LGHNT and FRNRAP. Trimming cost V 1 base and J 4 bases, with 16 bases left between them. The CDR3 sequence is CASGLANRDPIYGYTF. The CDR3 bases are TGTGCTAGTGGTTTGGCGAACAGAGACCCGATCTATGGCTACACCTTC. The full variable domain, completed using reference TRBV12-5 and TRBJ1-2, is DARVTQTPRHKVTEMGQEVTMRCQPILGHNTVFWYRQTMMQGLELLAYFRNRAPLDDSGMPKDRFSAEMPDATLATLKIQPSEPRDSAVYFCASGLANRDPIYGYTFGSGTRLTVV.

This clone has only a few counts. The V call is TRBV6-5, the J call TRBJ2-1, with D uncertain. This CDR3 comprises 13 residues. Germline V gene sequence: CDR1 MNHEY, CDR2 SVGAGI. Trimming shortened V by 8 bases and J by 5 bases, and 13 bases separated the two germline ends. The CDR3 DNA sequence: TGTGCCAGCGCAGACTCCTTCAACAATGAGCAGTTCTTC. The encoded protein is CASADSFNNEQFF.